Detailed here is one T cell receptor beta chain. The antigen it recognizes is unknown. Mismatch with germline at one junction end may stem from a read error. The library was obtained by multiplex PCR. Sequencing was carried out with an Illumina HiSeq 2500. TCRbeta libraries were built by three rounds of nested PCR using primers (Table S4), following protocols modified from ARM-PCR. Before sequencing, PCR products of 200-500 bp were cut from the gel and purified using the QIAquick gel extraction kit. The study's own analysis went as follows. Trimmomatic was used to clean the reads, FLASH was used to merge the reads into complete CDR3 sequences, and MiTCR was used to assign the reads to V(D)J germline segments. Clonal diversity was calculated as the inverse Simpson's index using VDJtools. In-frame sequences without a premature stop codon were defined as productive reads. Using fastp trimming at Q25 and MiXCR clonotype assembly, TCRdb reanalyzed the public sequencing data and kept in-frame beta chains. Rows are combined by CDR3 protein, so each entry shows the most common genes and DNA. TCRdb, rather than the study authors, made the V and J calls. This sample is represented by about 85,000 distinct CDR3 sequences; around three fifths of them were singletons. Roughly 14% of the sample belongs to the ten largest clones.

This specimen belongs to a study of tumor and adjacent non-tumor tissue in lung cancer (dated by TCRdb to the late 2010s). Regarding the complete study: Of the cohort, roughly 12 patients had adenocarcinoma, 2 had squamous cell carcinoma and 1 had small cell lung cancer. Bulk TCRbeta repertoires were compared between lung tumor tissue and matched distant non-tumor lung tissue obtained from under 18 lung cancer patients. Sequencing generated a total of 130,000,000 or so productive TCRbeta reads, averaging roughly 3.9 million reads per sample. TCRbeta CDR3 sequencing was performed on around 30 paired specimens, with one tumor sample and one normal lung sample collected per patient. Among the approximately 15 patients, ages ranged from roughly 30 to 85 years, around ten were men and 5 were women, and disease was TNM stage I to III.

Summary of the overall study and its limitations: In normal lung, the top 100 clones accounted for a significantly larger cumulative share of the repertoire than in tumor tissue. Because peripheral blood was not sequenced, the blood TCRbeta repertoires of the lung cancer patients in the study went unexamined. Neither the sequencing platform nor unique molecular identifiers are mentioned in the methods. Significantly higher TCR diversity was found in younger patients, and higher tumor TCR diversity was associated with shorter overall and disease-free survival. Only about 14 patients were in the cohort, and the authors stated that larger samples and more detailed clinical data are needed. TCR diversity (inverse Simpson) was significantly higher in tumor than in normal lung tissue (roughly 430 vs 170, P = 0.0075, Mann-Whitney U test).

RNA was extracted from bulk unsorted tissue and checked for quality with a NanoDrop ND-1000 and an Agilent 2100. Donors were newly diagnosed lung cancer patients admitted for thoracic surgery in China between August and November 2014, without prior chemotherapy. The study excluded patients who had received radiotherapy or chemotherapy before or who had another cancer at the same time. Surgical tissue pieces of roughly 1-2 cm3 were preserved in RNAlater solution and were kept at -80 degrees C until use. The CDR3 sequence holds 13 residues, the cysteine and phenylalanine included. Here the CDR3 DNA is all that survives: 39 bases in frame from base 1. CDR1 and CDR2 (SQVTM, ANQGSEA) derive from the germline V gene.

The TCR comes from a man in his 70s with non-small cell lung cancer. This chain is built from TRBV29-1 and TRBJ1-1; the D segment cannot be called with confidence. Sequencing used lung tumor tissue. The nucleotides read TGTAGCGTTGAAAGGGAGGTCCGGACTGAAGCTTTCTTT. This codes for CSVEREVRTEAFF.